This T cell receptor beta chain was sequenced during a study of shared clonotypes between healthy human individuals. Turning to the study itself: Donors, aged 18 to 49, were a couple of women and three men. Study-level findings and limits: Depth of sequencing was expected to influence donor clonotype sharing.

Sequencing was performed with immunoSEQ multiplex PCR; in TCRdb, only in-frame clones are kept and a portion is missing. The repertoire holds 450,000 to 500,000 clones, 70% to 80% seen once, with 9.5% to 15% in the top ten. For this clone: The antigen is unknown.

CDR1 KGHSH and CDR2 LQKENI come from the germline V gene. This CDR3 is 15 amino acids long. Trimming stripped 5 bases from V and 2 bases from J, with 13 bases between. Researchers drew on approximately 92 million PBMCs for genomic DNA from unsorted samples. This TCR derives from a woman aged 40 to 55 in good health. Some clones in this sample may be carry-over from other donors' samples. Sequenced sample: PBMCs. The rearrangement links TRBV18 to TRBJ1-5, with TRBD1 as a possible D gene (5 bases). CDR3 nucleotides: TGTGCCAGCTCAGCAGGGCGTGGGGGCAATCAGCCCCAGCATTTT. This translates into CASSAGRGGNQPQHF. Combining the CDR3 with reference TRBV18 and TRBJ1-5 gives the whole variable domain NAGVMQNPRHLVRRRGQEARLRCSPMKGHSHVYWYRQLPEEGLKFMVYLQKENIIDESGMPKERFSAEFPKEGPSILRIQQVVRGDSAAYFCASSAGRGGNQPQHFGDGTRLSIL.